These 27 T cell receptor beta chains were sequenced from one sample in a study of molecular identifiers for immune sequencing clone quantification. MiXCR, run by TCRdb on the PCR reads, gives a single entry per CDR3 protein. The data contain about 510,000 distinct CDR3 sequences, about a fifth of them singletons. Material: naive CD8+ T cells from blood, with Jurkat cell RNA spiked in. The sample's subset: FACS-sorted CD8+CD4-CCR7+CD45RA+ naive T cells. These TCRs come from a human donor in good health. Some libraries in this study had Jurkat cell RNA spiked in.

The genes are TRBV25-1 and TRBJ1-2; no definite D call. Deletions cut 1 base from V and 4 bases from J, with 10 bases between. Germline CDR1 is MGHDK and CDR2 is SYGVNS. The CDR3 length is 14 residues. CDR3 bases: TGTGCCAGCAGTGAATGGGAGATTACCTATGGCTACACCTTC. It codes for CASSEWEITYGYTF.

This clonotype has just a few counts. This chain connects TRBV5-1 to TRBJ2-7, with 12 bases fitting TRBD1. The CDR3 loop spans 16 amino acids. In germline, CDR1 is SGHRS, CDR2 YFSETQ. V dropped 3 bases and J dropped 6; count of bases not matched to a gene: 10. The CDR3 is CASSSESGTGGSEQYF. CDR3 nucleotide sequence: TGCGCCAGCAGCTCCGAATCCGGGACAGGGGGCTCCGAGCAGTACTTC.

This clonotype was detected many times. The genes are TRBV19 and TRBJ2-1; perhaps TRBD1 as D (5 bases). Germline V gene sequence: CDR1 LNHDA, CDR2 SQIVND (reference sequence). This CDR3 has 13 amino acids. The V and J ends lost 5 bases and 8 bases respectively, with 13 bases between them. CDR3 DNA sequence: TGTGCCAGTAGTTTCGCGGACACGGATGAGCAGTTCTTC. Residues: CASSFADTDEQFF.

This clonotype was detected a few times. The chain couples TRBV27 to TRBJ2-5; 7 positions match TRBD2. Germline V gives CDR1 MNHEY, CDR2 SMNVEV (reference sequence). This CDR3 spans 16 amino acids. With V trimmed by 4 bases and J by 3 bases, 11 bases remained unmatched. The CDR3 sequence is CASSSWASGKEETQYF. The CDR3, as DNA: TGTGCCAGCAGTTCGTGGGCTAGCGGAAAGGAAGAGACCCAGTACTTC.

This sequence joins TRBV28 and TRBJ1-1, with TRBD1 matching 9 bases. The trim removed 3 bases at V and 3 bases at J, leaving 14 bases unmatched. This CDR3 is 18 amino acids long. The V gene's germline CDR1 is MDHEN and CDR2 SYDVKM. The CDR3, as DNA: TGTGCCAGCAGTTTCCGGGGACAGGGTGTAAAGGGGGACACTGAAGCTTTCTTT. It yields the protein CASSFRGQGVKGDTEAFF.

As regards this clonotype: This may be a read error: a much more frequent sequence differs by one nucleotide. The conserved final phenylalanine or tryptophan is absent from the CDR3, which likely points to a read error. V and J are TRBV7-9 and TRBJ2-7; D may be TRBD1 (5 bases). Germline V gene data show CDR1 as SEHNR and CDR2 as FQNEAQ (reference sequence). The ends were cut back, 4 bases at V and 2 bases at J, with 15 bases in the middle. This CDR3 contains 15 residues. For the CDR3, the DNA is TGTGCCAGCAGCTCCGTTCAAGGGGTGCCCTACGAGCAGTACCTC. Amino acid sequence: CASSSVQGVPYEQYL.

The sample holds a few counts of this clonotype. The rearrangement links TRBV30 to TRBJ2-7; no firm D call. The CDR3 totals 14 residues. The V and J ends lost 0 bases and 4 bases respectively, with 13 bases between them. Germline V gene lookup returns CDR1 GTSNPN and CDR2 SVGIG (reference sequence). DNA for the CDR3: TGTGCCTGGAGTGTACTGGGCCCCCCTTACGAGCAGTACTTC. Its protein product is CAWSVLGPPYEQYF. The variable domain in full, with the rest retrieved from reference TRBV30 and TRBJ2-7, is SQTIHQWPATLVQPVGSPLSLECTVEGTSNPNLYWYRQAAGRGLQLLFYSVGIGQISSEVPQNLSASRPQDRQFILSSKKLLLSDSGFYLCAWSVLGPPYEQYFGPGTRLTVT.

This clonotype was counted ten times or more. This rearrangement joins TRBV7-9 to TRBJ2-3, with a weak D call TRBD2 (6 bases). The CDR3 is 16 residues long. Trimming shortened V by 5 bases and J by 1 base, and 16 bases separated the two germline ends. Per the germline V gene, CDR1 is SEHNR and CDR2 is FQNEAQ (reference sequence). CDR3 nucleotides: TGTGCCAGCAGCGCTGTGGAGGGGCCAGGCACAGATACGCAGTATTTT. It is translated as CASSAVEGPGTDTQYF.

This chain connects TRBV25-1 to TRBJ2-1; 7 bases fit TRBD1. The germline V gene encodes CDR1 MGHDK and CDR2 SYGVNS. With V trimmed by 4 bases and J by 4 bases, 16 bases remained unmatched. This CDR3 contains 18 residues. The CDR3 loop is CASSGKARDSGRYNEQFF. Written as DNA, the CDR3 is TGTGCCAGCAGTGGAAAAGCCCGGGACAGCGGACGATACAATGAGCAGTTCTTC.

The chain joins TRBV12-3 or TRBV12-4 to TRBJ2-1, with a weak D call TRBD2 (5 bases). V was trimmed by 1 base and J by 5 bases, leaving 6 bases between them. The CDR3 loop spans 13 amino acids. DNA for the CDR3: TGTGCCAGCAGTTTAGACGGGAACAATGAGCAGTTCTTC. Translated: CASSLDGNNEQFF.

A note on this clonotype: At one boundary the junction diverges from the germline segment, which might be a read error. The CDR3 nucleotides are TGTGCCAGCAGTATCCGGGACAGGGGCTACGAGCAGTACTTC. This sequence encodes CASSIRDRGYEQYF. The rearrangement joins TRBV19 to TRBJ2-7, with 10 nucleotides matching TRBD1. This CDR3 has 14 residues. Germline V gene sequence: CDR1 LNHDA, CDR2 SQIVND (reference sequence).

At least ten counts were recorded for this clonotype. The chain joins TRBV13 to TRBJ2-5; 7 nucleotides align to TRBD2. Germline CDR1 is PRHDT and CDR2 is FYEKMQ (reference sequence). The CDR3 is 14 amino acids. Trimming cost V 5 bases and J 0 bases; bases outside gene matches: 3. The DNA of the CDR3 is TGTGCCAGCAGCGGGCGGGGGTACCAAGAGACCCAGTACTTC. It specifies CASSGRGYQETQYF. The full variable domain, with the rest looked up from reference TRBV13 and TRBJ2-5, is AAGVIQSPRHLIKEKRETATLKCYPIPRHDTVYWYQQGPGQDPQFLISFYEKMQSDKGSIPDRFSAQQFSDYHSELNMSSLELGDSALYFCASSGRGYQETQYFGPGTRLLVL.

This clonotype was recorded at least ten times. The chain joins TRBV6-5 to TRBJ2-5; TRBD2 aligns across 14 bases. The CDR3 extends over 17 amino acids. Trimming cost V 0 bases and J 6 bases; bases outside gene matches: 6. Germline V gene lookup returns CDR1 MNHEY and CDR2 SVGAGI. The CDR3 sequence: CASSYSWTSGGSKTQYF. In DNA, the CDR3 is TGTGCCAGCAGTTACTCCTGGACTAGCGGGGGGTCTAAGACCCAGTACTTC.

This clonotype was recorded many times. V and J are TRBV6-2 or TRBV6-3 and TRBJ2-7; tentatively, D is TRBD1 (5 bases). V gave up 2 bases and J gave up 3 bases, with 17 bases separating them. This CDR3 contains 16 residues. CDR1 is MNHEY and CDR2 is SVGEGT in the germline V gene. This CDR3 is CASSYGQGRPHYEQYF. In DNA, the CDR3 is TGTGCCAGCAGTTACGGTCAGGGCCGGCCCCACTACGAGCAGTACTTC.

The CDR3 DNA reads as TGTGCCAGCAGCTTGGTCAGGGCGGTCACCGGGGAGCTGTTTTTT. Translation: CASSLVRAVTGELFF. This chain connects TRBV5-6 to TRBJ2-2, with a tentative D call TRBD1 (5 bases). Trimming took off 0 bases at V and 4 bases at J, with 10 bases between the two ends. CDR1 is SGHDT, CDR2 YYEEEE, per germline. This CDR3 has 15 residues. The entire variable domain, with the rest obtained from reference TRBV5-6 and TRBJ2-2, is as follows: DAGVTQSPTHLIKTRGQQVTLRCSPKSGHDTVSWYQQALGQGPQFIFQYYEEEERQRGNFPDRFSGHQFPNYSSELNVNALLLGDSALYLCASSLVRAVTGELFFGEGSRLTVL.

This clonotype showed up just once. With a much larger clone just one base away, this may be a read error. The rearrangement uses TRBV4-3 and TRBJ2-3; D is uncertain. The CDR3 has 15 residues. Germline V gene sequence: CDR1 LGHNA, CDR2 YSLEER. V was pared by 4 bases and J by 3 bases, with 14 bases between. This chain's CDR3 is CASSPSQIRTDTQYF. DNA for the CDR3: TGCGCCAGCAGCCCCAGCCAAATAAGGACAGATACGCAGTATTTT.

This clonotype was recorded once. The CDR3 here is CASSLVAGVPGANVLTF. CDR3 nucleotides: TGTGCCAGCAGTTTGGTAGCGGGAGTACCTGGGGCCAACGTCCTGACTTTC. This rearrangement joins TRBV27 to TRBJ2-6; 9 bases line up with TRBD2. Germline values: CDR1 MNHEY, CDR2 SMNVEV (reference sequence). This CDR3 has 17 residues. After removal of 3 bases from V and 2 bases from J, the junction contained 5 bases not matched to a gene.

This clonotype was picked up many times. V and J are TRBV12-3 or TRBV12-4 and TRBJ1-1; D remains unclear. The CDR3 totals 14 residues. Trimming stripped 7 bases from V and 2 bases from J, with 14 bases between. CDR3 coding DNA: TGTGCCAGCACTCTTATGGGAGTAAACACTGAAGCTTTCTTT. This codes for CASTLMGVNTEAFF.

The table lists this clonotype with many counts. This chain uses TRBV2 with TRBJ1-5; D perhaps matches TRBD1 (5 bases). This CDR3 region has 15 residues. V was cut by 1 base and J by 5 bases, with 12 bases left in between. Germline-derived CDR1 and CDR2 are SNHLY and FYNNEI. The CDR3 DNA is TGTGCCAGCAGTGAAGTCCAGGGTAGGGATCAGCCCCAGCATTTT. This encodes CASSEVQGRDQPQHF.

This clonotype was seen at least ten times. The rearrangement links TRBV4-3 to TRBJ2-7; 12 bases fit TRBD2. Germline assignment: CDR1 LGHNA and CDR2 YSLEER. J gave up 2 bases and V 4 bases, and 6 bases lay outside the gene matches. This CDR3 has 16 amino acids. The CDR3: CASSRSGLAGAYEQYF. CDR3 sequence (DNA): TGCGCCAGCAGCCGCTCGGGACTAGCGGGCGCCTACGAGCAGTACTTC.

As regards this clonotype: One base away lies a much larger clone, so this may be a sequencing read error. This chain uses TRBV29-1 with TRBJ1-2, with unresolved D. This CDR3 is built from 11 residues. Germline V lookup: CDR1 SQVTM, CDR2 ANQGSEA. In DNA form, the CDR3 reads TGCGGCGTTGCCACCAATTATGGCTACACCTTC. Translation gives CGVATNYGYTF.

This clonotype is a singleton in its sample. A read error is possible here, since a much larger clone lies one base away. The chain is built from TRBV7-6 and TRBJ1-3; D is possibly TRBD1 (6 bases). Germline assignment: CDR1 SGHVS and CDR2 FNYEAQ. The CDR3 is 17 residues long. DNA of the CDR3: TGTGCCAGCAGCTTAGAGGTGGCGGACAGCTCTGGAGACACCATATATTTT. Translated, it gives CASSLEVADSSGDTIYF.

This clonotype was found many times. The rearrangement links TRBV7-9 to TRBJ2-5; 8 nucleotides agree with TRBD1. The trim removed 3 bases at V and 2 bases at J, leaving 5 bases unmatched. The CDR3 spans 15 residues. Looked up from germline, CDR1 is SEHNR and CDR2 is FQNEAQ (reference sequence). The CDR3 loop is CASSFRGPNQETQYF. The DNA of the CDR3 is TGTGCCAGCAGCTTCAGGGGGCCGAATCAAGAGACCCAGTACTTC.

This clonotype was detected a few times. V is TRBV20-1 and J is TRBJ2-7; D is perhaps TRBD1 (7 bases). The length of the CDR3 is 15 residues. Trimming left V 6 bases short and J 4 bases short, with 22 bases between. Germline V gene sequence: CDR1 DFQATT, CDR2 SNEGSKA (reference sequence). CDR3: CSALDREAPLYEQYF. The CDR3 coding sequence is TGCAGTGCACTTGACAGGGAGGCCCCCTTATACGAGCAGTACTTC.

This clonotype was detected ten times or more. The chain recombines TRBV11-2 with TRBJ2-3, with 11 bases that match TRBD2. Germline CDR1 reads SGHAT; CDR2 reads FQNNGV. Trimming at V came to 9 bases and at J to 3 bases, leaving 5 bases not matched to a gene. This CDR3 spans 14 amino acids. CDR3 coding DNA: TGTGCCAGTAGCGGGGGGGCCCCTACAGATACGCAGTATTTT. It specifies CASSGGAPTDTQYF.

The genes are TRBV13 and TRBJ2-2; possibly TRBD1 for D (6 bases). The germline gives CDR1 PRHDT, CDR2 FYEKMQ (reference sequence). The CDR3 spans 16 residues. Trimming removed 1 base from V and 0 bases from J, with 9 bases in between. The chain's CDR3 is CASSLVGTSNTGELFF. The CDR3 DNA sequence: TGTGCCAGCAGCTTAGTGGGGACATCGAACACCGGGGAGCTGTTTTTT.

The sample holds a few counts of this clonotype. DNA of the CDR3: TGTGCCAGCAGCTCAATATCCGGGACAGTCTACGAGCAGTACTTC. Translating it yields CASSSISGTVYEQYF. The J gene is TRBJ2-7, the V gene TRBV13, with 7 positions matching TRBD1. The CDR3 length is 15 residues. CDR1 is PRHDT, CDR2 FYEKMQ, per germline (reference sequence). Losses at the gene ends were 4 bases for V and 3 bases for J; bases not matched to a gene: 9. The full variable domain, rest sourced from reference TRBV13 and TRBJ2-7, is AAGVIQSPRHLIKEKRETATLKCYPIPRHDTVYWYQQGPGQDPQFLISFYEKMQSDKGSIPDRFSAQQFSDYHSELNMSSLELGDSALYFCASSSISGTVYEQYFGPGTRLTVT.